The 21 T cell receptor beta chains presented below share a single source sample, sequenced in a study of identical twins. Using its own MiXCR run on the 5' RACE reads, TCRdb lists one record per CDR3 protein. The sample holds about 1.7 million distinct CDR3 sequences; around 33% are singletons and the top ten take less than 0.35%. Material for sequencing was cord blood. The receptors originated from a newborn girl in good health.

The rearrangement links TRBV29-1 to TRBJ2-5; D not resolved. CDR3 size: 12 residues. Trimming took 3 bases from V and 5 from J, leaving 10 bases between them. In germline, CDR1 is SQVTM, CDR2 ANQGSEA. CDR3 region: CSVDVGRETQYF. DNA for the CDR3: TGCAGCGTTGATGTCGGTCGGGAGACCCAGTACTTC.

This clonotype has just a few counts. J is TRBJ2-1 and V is TRBV12-3 or TRBV12-4; D gene unclear. Trimming took off 3 bases at V and 8 bases at J, with 17 bases between the two ends. This CDR3 is 15 amino acids long. This CDR3 reads CASSFPQSSWDEQFF. The CDR3 region has the DNA TGTGCCAGCAGTTTTCCCCAGAGTTCGTGGGATGAGCAGTTCTTC.

The chain links TRBV5-1 to TRBJ2-1, with D possibly matching TRBD2 (5 bases). CDR1 is SGHRS and CDR2 is YFSETQ in the germline V gene. The CDR3 spans 16 residues. Trimming cost V 3 bases and J 0 bases, with 13 bases left between them. CDR3 protein: CASSWISAASYNEQFF. In nucleotides, the CDR3 is TGCGCCAGCAGCTGGATTAGCGCCGCCTCCTACAATGAGCAGTTCTTC.

This clonotype has a count of ten or more. The chain employs TRBV3-1 and TRBJ2-7, with TRBD2 matching 10 bases. The CDR3 length is 14 residues. Trimming removed 4 bases from V and 2 bases from J; junction bases left unmatched: 2. Germline loops: CDR1 LGHDT, CDR2 YNNKEL (reference sequence). The CDR3: CASSRTSGPYEQYF. The CDR3 DNA is TGTGCCAGCAGCCGGACTAGCGGTCCCTACGAGCAGTACTTC.

This clonotype has a handful of counts. CDR3 sequence reads: CASSLGTSGGGEQYF. The CDR3, as DNA: TGTGCCAGCAGTTTAGGGACTAGCGGGGGGGGTGAGCAGTACTTC. The chain employs TRBV12-3 or TRBV12-4 and TRBJ2-5, with 15 nucleotides matching TRBD2. Trimming took 1 base from V and 11 from J; bases not matched to a gene: 5. This CDR3 contains 15 residues.

This clonotype has just a few counts. The chain couples TRBV4-1 to TRBJ1-1, with D uncertain. Germline values: CDR1 MGHRA, CDR2 YSYEKL. V was cut by 2 bases and J by 1 base, with 20 bases left in between. The CDR3 contains 18 residues. The CDR3 DNA reads as TGCGCCAGCAGCCAACTCTTTGGTACGTCGAGGCAGAACACTGAAGCTTTCTTT. Its protein is CASSQLFGTSRQNTEAFF.

This clonotype showed up just a few times. The chain employs TRBV20-1 and TRBJ2-1; 13 nucleotides align to TRBD2. V lost 1 base to trimming and J lost 2 bases; unmatched junction nucleotides: 8. The CDR3 is 18 residues long. Germline CDR1 DFQATT, CDR2 SNEGSKA (reference sequence). The CDR3 nucleotides are TGCAGTGCTAGAGTTACTAGCGGGAGGGCCTTAACCTACAATGAGCAGTTCTTC. Amino acid sequence: CSARVTSGRALTYNEQFF.

This clonotype has just a few counts. The CDR3 reads CATSDLRGSNQPQHF. The CDR3 DNA reads TGTGCCACCAGTGATTTAAGGGGAAGCAATCAGCCCCAGCATTTT. The chain combines TRBV24-1 with TRBJ1-5; D is perhaps TRBD1 (5 bases). CDR3 length equals 15 residues. Germline CDR1 reads KGHDR; CDR2 reads SFDVKD. Between the trimmed V and J ends, which lost 1 base and 1 base, there was a span of 7 bases.

The gene calls are TRBV5-1 and TRBJ2-1, with 12 bases identical to TRBD2. Trimming removed 8 bases from V and 5 bases from J; junction bases left unmatched: 5. There are 14 residues in the CDR3. Germline V gene data show CDR1 as SGHRS and CDR2 as YFSETQ. CDR3 region: CASLAGGVHNEQFF. Written as DNA, the CDR3 is TGCGCCAGTCTAGCGGGGGGGGTCCACAATGAGCAGTTCTTC.

This clonotype was counted between two and nine times. The V gene is TRBV20-1, the J gene TRBJ1-5; tentative D call: TRBD1 (5 bases). In germline, CDR1 is DFQATT, CDR2 SNEGSKA (reference sequence). V was pared by 5 bases and J by 1 base, with 9 bases between. CDR3 length: 13 amino acids. CDR3 nucleotides: TGCAGTGCTGTCCGGGACAGCAATCAGCCCCAGCATTTT. This encodes CSAVRDSNQPQHF.

V gene TRBV20-1 combines with J gene TRBJ2-4; D might be TRBD2 (6 bases). The DNA matches TRBJ2-7 better at its end, which makes the J call doubtful. The CDR3 has 16 amino acids. Germline values: CDR1 DFQATT, CDR2 SNEGSKA (reference sequence). CDR3 DNA: TGCAGTGCTAACCGTGTGGCGGGATGGTCCGACTACGAGCAGTACTTC. Protein product: CSANRVAGWSDYEQYF.

This clonotype occurred many times. V is TRBV7-9 and J is TRBJ1-1; no reliable D call. The CDR3 has 13 amino acids. Germline CDR1 reads SEHNR; CDR2 reads FQNEAQ (reference sequence). Trimming took off 1 base at V and 4 bases at J, with 7 bases between the two ends. The CDR3 reads CASSLGTATEAFF. As DNA, the CDR3 is TGTGCCAGCAGCTTAGGGACTGCCACTGAAGCTTTCTTT.

The sample holds a few counts of this clonotype. The chain employs TRBV20-1 and TRBJ2-1, with no clear D. CDR1 and CDR2 from the germline V gene are DFQATT and SNEGSKA (reference sequence). The CDR3 runs to 11 residues. Between the trimmed V and J ends, which lost 5 bases and 11 bases, there was a span of 13 bases. Here the CDR3 DNA reads TGCAGTGCTGGGATCCTCGCGCAGCAGTTCTTC. Its translation is CSAGILAQQFF.

This clonotype has only a few counts. CDR3 coding DNA: TGTGCCAGCAGTTTAATCAGGCAAGAGACCCAGTACTTC. Its protein product is CASSLIRQETQYF. The chain recombines TRBV12-3 or TRBV12-4 with TRBJ2-5, with no clear D. V gave up 2 bases and J gave up 2 bases, with 6 bases separating them. This CDR3 spans 13 amino acids.

There are a few counts of this clonotype. The rearrangement joins TRBV4-1 to TRBJ2-5; possible D gene TRBD2, 6 bases. The germline V gene encodes CDR1 MGHRA and CDR2 YSYEKL. The CDR3 is 14 residues long. V was shortened by 2 bases and J by 6 bases, with 13 bases between the two germline ends. This chain's CDR3 is CASSQPRDRQTQYF. In nucleotides, the CDR3 is TGCGCCAGCAGCCAACCGCGGGACCGACAGACCCAGTACTTC.

Only a few counts were recorded for this clonotype. The chain has TRBV28 and TRBJ1-2; D not resolved. Trimming took 5 bases from V and 4 from J, leaving 14 bases between them. The CDR3 has 14 residues. Per the germline V gene, CDR1 is MDHEN and CDR2 is SYDVKM. In DNA, the CDR3 is TGTGCCAGCAGTCCTAGCTGGACGGCCTATGGCTACACCTTC. This translates into CASSPSWTAYGYTF.

The chain is built from TRBV20-1 and TRBJ1-6; D may be TRBD1 (5 bases). CDR1 and CDR2 from the germline V gene are DFQATT and SNEGSKA (reference sequence). The CDR3 sequence is 14 residues long. V lost 6 bases to trimming and J lost 1 base, with 10 bases between them. For the CDR3, the DNA is TGCAGTGCCTTGGGGGAATCCTATAATTCACCCCTCCACTTT. The encoded protein is CSALGESYNSPLHF.

This clonotype was seen only a few times. V and J are TRBV20-1 and TRBJ1-5; D is possibly TRBD1 (5 bases). CDR1 DFQATT and CDR2 SNEGSKA come from the germline V gene (reference sequence). The V gene lost 6 bases and the J gene lost 7 bases, with 16 bases spanning the gap. The CDR3 is made up of 13 amino acids. The CDR3 here is CSAQQTARQPQHF. The CDR3 DNA is TGCAGTGCCCAACAGACAGCTCGGCAGCCCCAGCATTTT.

A few counts support this clonotype. CDR3 in amino acids: CASRPTGARYEQYF. In nucleotides, the CDR3 is TGTGCCAGCAGACCGACAGGGGCGAGGTACGAGCAGTACTTC. The genes are TRBV27 and TRBJ2-7; 8 bases line up with TRBD1. The CDR3 runs 14 residues. The germline V gene encodes CDR1 MNHEY and CDR2 SMNVEV (reference sequence). V lost 6 bases to trimming and J lost 4 bases; unmatched junction nucleotides: 8.

The CDR3 nucleotides are TGTGCCAGCAGCGTAGCTCGACTAGCGGACTACAATGAGCAGTACTTC. Protein product: CASSVARLADYNEQYF. This rearrangement joins TRBV9 to TRBJ2-1; 9 bases fit TRBD2. Near its end, the DNA agrees better with TRBJ2-7, so the J call may be wrong. Per the germline V gene, CDR1 is SGDLS and CDR2 is YYNGEE. The CDR3 sequence is 16 residues long.

This clonotype has only a few counts. V and J are TRBV10-2 and TRBJ2-5; 10 positions match TRBD2. The CDR3 consists of 16 residues. The germline gives CDR1 WSHSY, CDR2 SAAADI. With V trimmed by 5 bases and J by 3 bases, 9 bases remained unmatched. The CDR3 bases are TGCGCCAGCAGTACTCCGTGGCTAGCGGGGGAAGAGACCCAGTACTTC. Translating it yields CASSTPWLAGEETQYF.